This is a list of T cell receptor beta chains from one sample in a study of cytomegalovirus exposure and HLA in healthy donors. Assay: immunoSEQ multiplex PCR; the TCRdb copy retains only in-frame clones and omits some. This sample carries fewer than 150,000 clones, around 69% of them seen once, and the ten largest clones take 16%. The sequenced sample consisted of PBMCs. These receptors all stem from a man in his fifties or sixties in good health and CMV-seropositive. CDR3s leave out the opening cysteine and the closing phenylalanine or tryptophan. The size entry is marked missing in some rows and otherwise reads once, few, many or a size class.

size: -
J: TRBJ2-7
V: TRBV29-1
CDR3: SVASGLMYEQY

size: -
J: TRBJ1-3
V: TRBV27
CDR3: ASRLQGRSGNTIY

size: -
J: TRBJ2-1
V: TRBV5-1
CDR3: ASSPGLHPANEQF

size: -
J: TRBJ2-5
V: TRBV27
CDR3: ASSLGAQWRETQY

size: -
J: TRBJ2-2
V: TRBV7-2
CDR3: ASSSNAGGLL

size: few
J: TRBJ1-2
V: TRBV6-5
CDR3: ASSYKVGGDGYT

size: -
J: TRBJ1-4
V: TRBV19
CDR3: ASSDPRLRRGEKLF

size: -
J: TRBJ2-3
V: TRBV29-1
CDR3: SVLTGADTQY

size: -
J: TRBJ1-2
V: TRBV27
CDR3: ASSRSGINYGYT

size: -
J: TRBJ2-7
V: TRBV19
CDR3: ASRARKGPDYEQY

size: -
J: TRBJ2-1
V: TRBV18
CDR3: ASSSTPGLAGVRNEQF

size: -
J: TRBJ1-1
V: TRBV6-1
CDR3: ASSERPIGSYTEAF

size: -
J: TRBJ2-1
V: TRBV5-8
CDR3: ASSLALREGNEQF

size: -
J: TRBJ2-7
V: TRBV27
CDR3: ASSYRDRPYEQY

size: few
J: TRBJ2-2
V: TRBV5-4
CDR3: ASSPSRTGANTGELF

size: -
J: TRBJ2-5
V: TRBV7-9
CDR3: ASSPTPPKETQY

size: -
J: TRBJ2-5
V: TRBV11-3
CDR3: ASSWKGAQETQY

size: -
J: TRBJ2-1
V: TRBV29-1
CDR3: SVVDGSGGPDEQF

size: -
J: TRBJ2-7
V: TRBV5-5
CDR3: ASSLIALIPYEQY

size: -
J: TRBJ2-2
V: TRBV10-3
CDR3: AISALGLAGEGTGELF

size: -
J: TRBJ2-3
V: TRBV7-2
CDR3: ASSRASGGASTDTQY

size: -
J: TRBJ2-7
V: TRBV7-9
CDR3: ASSLGDRVTYEQY

size: once
J: TRBJ2-2
V: TRBV7-9
CDR3: ASSPGGSGNTGELF

size: -
J: TRBJ2-7
V: TRBV11-3
CDR3: ASSFAGSQRGEQY

size: -
J: TRBJ2-6
V: TRBV5-6
CDR3: ASSWGQGVAGANVLT

size: -
J: TRBJ1-6
V: TRBV6-1
CDR3: ASSTGTVNNSPLH

size: -
J: TRBJ2-7
V: TRBV6-5
CDR3: ASSSTLQGPGEQY

size: -
J: TRBJ2-2
V: TRBV5-1
CDR3: AVKGSTANTGELF

size: few
J: TRBJ2-3
V: TRBV27
CDR3: ASSSGTGNTDTQY

size: once
J: TRBJ2-1
V: TRBV15
CDR3: ATSREDRGEQF

size: -
J: TRBJ1-1
V: TRBV4-3
CDR3: ASSWNRENTEAF

size: -
J: TRBJ2-2
V: TRBV7-6
CDR3: ASSSYTTGGELF

size: once
J: TRBJ2-7
V: TRBV11-2
CDR3: ASSSGRRPGEY

size: -
J: TRBJ2-3
V: TRBV2
CDR3: ASKEAAGENTQY

size: -
J: TRBJ2-7
V: TRBV4-1
CDR3: ASSQLTRTHEQY

size: -
J: TRBJ2-7
V: TRBV14
CDR3: ASSQVVATGAHEQY

size: -
J: TRBJ2-1
V: TRBV5-4
CDR3: ASSTGTRDEQF

size: -
J: TRBJ1-5
V: TRBV27
CDR3: ASSLFGNQPQH

size: few
J: TRBJ1-1
V: TRBV5-4
CDR3: ASGLQGLDTEAF

size: -
J: TRBJ2-7
V: TRBV10-1
CDR3: ASGDRPYEQY

size: -
J: TRBJ2-1
V: TRBV4-3
CDR3: ASSQLTGVNEQF

size: -
J: TRBJ2-1
V: TRBV9
CDR3: ASSVDRPNEQF

size: -
J: TRBJ2-7
V: TRBV10-3
CDR3: AISARDRAYYEQY

size: few
J: TRBJ2-7
V: TRBV29-1
CDR3: SVSGWAGIIGVQY

size: -
J: TRBJ1-1
V: TRBV18
CDR3: ASSQDRGPTEAF

size: -
J: TRBJ2-7
V: TRBV28
CDR3: ASRLSGTGDYEQY

size: -
J: TRBJ2-1
V: TRBV5-1
CDR3: ASSLSTGAYNEQF

size: -
J: TRBJ1-3
V: TRBV5-1
CDR3: ASSLQAGGNTIY

size: few
J: TRBJ2-5
V: TRBV2
CDR3: ASSAGLVQETQY

size: -
J: TRBJ1-3
V: TRBV5-4
CDR3: ASSLPGQLSGNTIY

size: -
J: TRBJ1-5
V: TRBV6-6
CDR3: ASSQIQGVSNQPQH

size: -
J: TRBJ1-1
V: TRBV6-5
CDR3: ASSYLLSGGSSEAF

size: -
J: TRBJ1-1
V: TRBV6-5
CDR3: ASSYSDSTAEAF

size: -
J: TRBJ2-3
V: TRBV9
CDR3: ASSVTTGRVDTQY

size: -
J: TRBJ1-4
V: TRBV19
CDR3: ASSTDREGEKLF

size: once
J: TRBJ2-7
V: TRBV27
CDR3: ASSLTARLLAEQY

size: -
J: TRBJ1-2
V: TRBV6-5
CDR3: ASQPGEVRGYGYT

size: once
J: TRBJ1-2
V: TRBV18
CDR3: ASLGNREHGYT

size: few
J: TRBJ2-7
V: TRBV5-4
CDR3: ASSLGQGNEQY

size: -
J: TRBJ2-1
V: TRBV5-4
CDR3: ASSIRPPPDEQF